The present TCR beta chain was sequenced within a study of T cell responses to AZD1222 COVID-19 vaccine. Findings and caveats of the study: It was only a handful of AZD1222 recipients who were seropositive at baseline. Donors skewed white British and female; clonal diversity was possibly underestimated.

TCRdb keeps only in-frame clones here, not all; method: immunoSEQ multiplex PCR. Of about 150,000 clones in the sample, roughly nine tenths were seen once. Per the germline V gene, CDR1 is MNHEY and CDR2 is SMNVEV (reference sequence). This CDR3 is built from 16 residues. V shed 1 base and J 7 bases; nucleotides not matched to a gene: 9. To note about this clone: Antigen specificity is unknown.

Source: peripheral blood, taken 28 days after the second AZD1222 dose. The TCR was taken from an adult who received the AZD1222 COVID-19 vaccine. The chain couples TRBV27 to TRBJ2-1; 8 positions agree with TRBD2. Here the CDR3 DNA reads TGTGCCAGCAGTTTATTGGCGGGAGGAGCAGGGAATGAGCAGTTCTTC. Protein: CASSLLAGGAGNEQFF.